Listed below are T cell receptor beta chains from one sample, sequenced in a study of cytomegalovirus exposure and HLA in healthy donors. Clones were read by immunoSEQ multiplex PCR, and TCRdb kept only the in-frame ones, dropping some. The sample lists 150,000 to 200,000 clones, roughly 85% seen once, with about 1.7% in the top ten. The sequencing input was PBMCs. The receptors come from a woman in her late teens or twenties in good health and CMV-seronegative. CDR3s include the opening cysteine and the closing phenylalanine or tryptophan. A D gene is named only where the DNA matches it firmly. Only some rows state a clone size, as once, few, many or a class for expanded clones.

CASNPGVGDTQYF TGCGCCAGCAACCCCGGGGTAGGAGATACGCAGTATTTT TRBV10-1 NA TRBJ2-3 NA
CSVAGLTNTDTQYF TGCAGCGTTGCAGGCCTAACAAACACAGATACGCAGTATTTT TRBV29-1 NA TRBJ2-3 NA
CASSPTGVKNIQYF TGTGCCAGTAGCCCGACAGGGGTTAAAAACATTCAGTACTTC TRBV19 TRBD1 TRBJ2-4 NA
CAWRRGTSGPDTQYF TGTGCCTGGAGGAGGGGGACTAGCGGGCCAGATACGCAGTATTTT TRBV30 TRBD2 TRBJ2-3 NA
CAWSVAGTGGPQQYF TGTGCCTGGAGTGTCGCCGGGACAGGGGGCCCCCAGCAGTACTTC TRBV30 TRBD1 TRBJ2-7 NA
CASSGGQGGYNEQFF TGTGCCAGCAGCGGGGGACAGGGGGGATACAATGAGCAGTTCTTC TRBV9 TRBD1 TRBJ2-1 few
CASSSDSVWSGYTF TGTGCCAGTAGTAGCGACAGTGTGTGGAGCGGCTACACCTTC TRBV19 NA TRBJ1-2 NA
CASSLDGQGVKGYTF TGTGCCAGCAGCTTAGATGGACAGGGGGTAAAGGGCTACACCTTC TRBV7-2 TRBD1 TRBJ1-2 NA
CASSYWREGGRETQYF TGTGCCAGCAGTTACTGGCGGGAGGGTGGGAGAGAGACCCAGTACTTC TRBV6-5 TRBD2 TRBJ2-5 NA
CATTSRTTRYEQFF TGTGCCACCACCTCGAGGACTACACGCTATGAGCAGTTCTTC TRBV19 NA TRBJ2-1 NA
CASSMWGLSTDTQYF TGTGCCAGTAGTATGTGGGGGCTGAGCACAGATACGCAGTATTTT TRBV19 NA TRBJ2-3 NA
CASSHGGAGGYTF TGTGCCAGCAGCCACGGGGGGGCCGGCGGCTACACCTTC TRBV11-2 NA TRBJ1-2 NA
CASSPRGGAVDEQFF TGTGCCAGCAGCCCCCGAGGGGGGGCTGTGGATGAGCAGTTCTTC TRBV11-2 NA TRBJ2-1 once
CASSSGANVLTF TGTGCCAGCTCCTCTGGGGCCAACGTCCTGACTTTC TRBV19 NA TRBJ2-6 NA
CASSLLRGINYGYTF TGTGCCAGCAGCTTACTCCGCGGAATTAACTATGGCTACACCTTC TRBV7-8 NA TRBJ1-2 NA
CASSVLSGGQEQFF TGTGCCAGCAGCGTCCTGTCGGGAGGCCAGGAGCAGTTCTTC TRBV9 TRBD2 TRBJ2-1 NA